The 9 T cell receptor beta chains below all came from one sample that was sequenced in a study of control samples from healthy donors and cancer patients. Sequencing used immunoSEQ multiplex PCR; TCRdb keeps in-frame clones, though not all of them. This table has some 56,000 clones, 85% to 95% appearing once. Sequences were obtained from blood. Source of these receptors: a man aged 25-45 years in good health.

The rearrangement uses TRBV4-1 and TRBJ1-2; D is undetermined. The ends were cut back, 1 base at V and 2 bases at J, with 8 bases in the middle. The CDR3 spans 14 residues. Germline assignment: CDR1 MGHRA and CDR2 YSYEKL. The CDR3 spells CASSQARGNYGYTF. The CDR3 DNA reads TGCGCCAGCAGCCAAGCCCGAGGAAACTATGGCTACACCTTC.

This clone appeared a single time. The CDR3 DNA follows: TGTGCCAGCAGCCTCGCCCGCGGGGAGCTGTTTTTT. Amino acids: CASSLARGELFF. The J gene is TRBJ2-2, the V gene TRBV9, with D uncertain. Trimming took off 4 bases at V and 7 bases at J, with 8 bases between the two ends. The germline V gene encodes CDR1 SGDLS and CDR2 YYNGEE. CDR3 length: 12 residues. The whole variable domain, filled in from reference TRBV9 and TRBJ2-2, reads DSGVTQTPKHLITATGQRVTLRCSPRSGDLSVYWYQQSLDQGLQFLIQYYNGEERAKGNILERFSAQQFPDLHSELNLSSLELGDSALYFCASSLARGELFFGEGSRLTVL.

This clone has a single count. The chain links TRBV5-5 to TRBJ1-1; D gene unclear. The CDR3 length is 12 residues. V was trimmed by 4 bases and J by 6 bases, leaving 10 bases between them. Germline V lookup: CDR1 SGHKS, CDR2 YYEKEE (reference sequence). The CDR3 nucleotides read TGTGCCAGCAGCGAAATGAGGGCTGAAGCTTTCTTT. Translating gives CASSEMRAEAFF. Full variable domain (missing parts from reference TRBV5-5 and TRBJ1-1): DAGVTQSPTHLIKTRGQQVTLRCSPISGHKSVSWYQQVLGQGPQFIFQYYEKEERGRGNFPDRFSARQFPNYSSELNVNALLLGDSALYLCASSEMRAEAFFGQGTRLTVV.

The chain combines TRBV19 with TRBJ2-7; 8 bases match TRBD1. The germline V gene has CDR1 LNHDA and CDR2 SQIVND (reference sequence). CDR3 length: 12 amino acids. The V segment lost 5 bases and the J segment 4 bases; nucleotides outside the gene matches: 1. DNA of the CDR3: TGTGCCAGTAGTGACAGGGGTTACGAGCAGTACTTC. This sequence encodes CASSDRGYEQYF.

This clone was seen just once. V gene TRBV5-1 combines with J gene TRBJ1-6; possible D gene TRBD1, 5 bases. This CDR3 comprises 13 residues. Trimming stripped 4 bases from V and 6 bases from J, with 8 bases between. Germline CDR1 SGHRS, CDR2 YFSETQ. The CDR3 region has the DNA TGCGCCAGCAGCCGGGGGTCTAATTCACCCCTCCACTTT. Amino acids: CASSRGSNSPLHF.

The V and J genes are TRBV6-6 and TRBJ1-1; a weak D match, TRBD1 (6 bases). The CDR3 extends over 19 amino acids. The germline V and J ends were trimmed by 5 bases and 1 base, with 26 bases remaining between them. Germline V CDR1 and CDR2: MNHNY, SVGAGI (reference sequence). CDR3 bases: TGTGCCAGCAGTCCAACAAGGGGGGCCGCCATGACCCCGAACACTGAAGCTTTCTTT. Its translation is CASSPTRGAAMTPNTEAFF.

CDR3 protein: CAWSDHRGISYEQYF. In DNA, the CDR3 is TGTGCCTGGAGTGACCACAGGGGAATCTCCTACGAGCAGTACTTC. V and J are TRBV30 and TRBJ2-7; the match to TRBD1 covers 7 bases. The CDR3 extends over 15 amino acids. V shed 1 base, J shed 0 bases, and the junction held 6 bases outside the gene matches. CDR1 and CDR2 from the germline V gene are GTSNPN and SVGIG (reference sequence). The entire variable domain, with the rest obtained from reference TRBV30 and TRBJ2-7, is as follows: SQTIHQWPATLVQPVGSPLSLECTVEGTSNPNLYWYRQAAGRGLQLLFYSVGIGQISSEVPQNLSASRPQDRQFILSSKKLLLSDSGFYLCAWSDHRGISYEQYFGPGTRLTVT.

V and J are TRBV11-3 and TRBJ1-2; D is uncertain. Per the germline V gene, CDR1 is SGHNT and CDR2 is YENEEA. V lost 1 base and J lost 0, with 12 bases in between. This CDR3 spans 16 amino acids. The CDR3, as DNA: TGTGCCAGCAGCTTAGGGCAGGCGGCACCTAACTATGGCTACACCTTC. The encoded protein is CASSLGQAAPNYGYTF.

The chain has TRBV24-1 and TRBJ2-7; 15 nucleotides line up with TRBD2. This CDR3 is built from 15 residues. Per germline, CDR1 KGHDR and CDR2 SFDVKD. Trimming removed 9 bases from V and 2 bases from J; junction bases left unmatched: 4. The CDR3: CATPRTSGRAYEQYF. In DNA form, the CDR3 reads TGTGCCACCCCCCGGACTAGCGGGAGGGCCTACGAGCAGTACTTC.